Listed below are T cell receptor beta chains from one sample, sequenced in a study of shared clonotypes between healthy human individuals. The table came from immunoSEQ multiplex PCR; TCRdb's copy has only in-frame clones and leaves some out. The sample holds over a million clones, approximately 98% seen once. The sample taken for sequencing was naive CD4+ T cells sorted from blood. These receptors were collected from a man aged 25 to 40 in good health. Both conserved end residues are part of each CDR3. The D gene is left open where the match is weak. A clone size is listed for some rows: how often the clone was seen (once, few, many), or a class if it is expanded.

cdr3_length,j_call,v_call,clone_size,d_call,cdr3_aa,cdr3_nt
15,TRBJ1-5,TRBV28,-,-,CASRQGPGGNQPQHF,TGTGCCAGCAGACAGGGCCCCGGAGGCAATCAGCCCCAGCATTTT
12,TRBJ2-1,TRBV6-5,-,-,CASSPPRDEQFF,TGTGCCAGCAGCCCCCCCCGGGATGAGCAGTTCTTC
15,TRBJ2-1,TRBV5-1,-,TRBD2,CASSLTSGRVFEQFF,TGCGCCAGCAGCCTGACTAGCGGGAGGGTTTTTGAGCAGTTCTTC
13,TRBJ1-1,TRBV4-3,few,-,CASSQDMGTEAFF,TGCGCCAGCAGCCAAGATATGGGGACTGAAGCTTTCTTT
13,TRBJ2-7,TRBV10-1,once,-,CASSPQNTYEQYF,TGCGCCAGCAGTCCCCAGAATACCTACGAGCAGTACTTC
14,TRBJ2-1,TRBV9,-,-,CASSAVGSYNEQFF,TGTGCCAGCAGCGCCGTAGGTTCCTACAATGAGCAGTTCTTC
15,TRBJ2-1,TRBV7-3,-,TRBD1,CASSLIGTGISEQFF,TGTGCCAGCAGCTTAATAGGGACAGGGATTAGTGAGCAGTTCTTC
20,TRBJ2-3,TRBV19,-,TRBD2,CASRSPGTSGSHILTDTQYF,TGTGCCAGTAGAAGCCCCGGGACTAGCGGGAGTCATATCCTCACAGATACGCAGTATTTT
13,TRBJ1-5,TRBV19,-,-,CASRGQANQPQHF,TGTGCCAGTAGGGGGCAGGCTAATCAGCCCCAGCATTTT
15,TRBJ2-7,TRBV5-1,-,TRBD2,CASSLLAGGDYEQYF,TGCGCCAGCAGCCTACTAGCGGGAGGGGACTACGAGCAGTACTTC
15,TRBJ2-7,TRBV9,-,TRBD2,CASSLTGLATYEQYF,TGTGCCAGCAGCTTAACGGGACTAGCCACCTACGAGCAGTACTTC
15,TRBJ2-1,TRBV5-5,-,-,CASSLRAVSYNEQFF,TGTGCCAGCAGCTTGAGGGCAGTCTCCTACAATGAGCAGTTCTTC
16,TRBJ2-1,TRBV5-1,-,TRBD2,CASSWLAGGGYNEQFF,TGCGCCAGCAGCTGGCTAGCGGGAGGAGGGTACAATGAGCAGTTCTTC
15,TRBJ1-2,TRBV7-9,-,-,CASSLALSGTDGYTF,TGTGCCAGCAGCTTAGCGCTTTCAGGGACGGATGGCTACACCTTC
11,TRBJ1-2,TRBV6-4,-,-,CASSDRGGYTF,TGTGCCAGCAGTGACAGGGGTGGCTACACCTTC
16,TRBJ2-7,TRBV7-6,once,TRBD1,CASSSTPGQGAGEQYF,TGTGCCAGCAGCTCAACCCCGGGACAGGGGGCCGGGGAGCAGTACTTC
13,TRBJ1-4,TRBV5-4,-,-,CASSLFPNEKLFF,TGTGCCAGCAGCTTATTCCCTAATGAAAAACTGTTTTTT
15,TRBJ2-7,TRBV7-2,-,-,CASSLVWQGLNEQYF,TGTGCCAGCAGCTTAGTCTGGCAGGGGCTGAACGAGCAGTACTTC
15,TRBJ1-1,TRBV5-1,-,-,CASSLGRVGNTEAFF,TGCGCCAGCAGCTTGGGTCGGGTGGGGAACACTGAAGCTTTCTTT
14,TRBJ2-7,TRBV4-2,-,-,CASSQEGKGDEQYF,TGTGCCAGCAGCCAAGAGGGAAAGGGGGACGAGCAGTACTTC
14,TRBJ2-5,TRBV6-1,-,-,CASSPSRSQQTQYF,TGTGCCAGCAGTCCCTCCCGCTCACAACAGACCCAGTACTTC
16,TRBJ1-2,TRBV14,once,TRBD1,CASSHRDRGRYYGYTF,TGTGCCAGCAGCCATCGAGACAGGGGGCGCTACTATGGCTACACCTTC
14,TRBJ2-7,TRBV6-6,-,-,CASSYFESSYEQYF,TGTGCCAGCAGTTATTTTGAGAGCTCCTACGAGCAGTACTTC
15,TRBJ1-5,TRBV7-2,-,TRBD1,CASSLDRGTGQPQHF,TGTGCCAGCAGCTTAGACAGGGGGACGGGGCAGCCCCAGCATTTT
13,TRBJ2-2,TRBV5-4,-,-,CASSFRATGELFF,TGTGCCAGCAGCTTCCGGGCTACCGGGGAGCTGTTTTTT
13,TRBJ2-3,TRBV5-1,-,TRBD1,CATADRVTDTQYF,TGCGCCACCGCGGACAGGGTCACAGATACGCAGTATTTT
14,TRBJ2-7,TRBV7-2,once,-,CASSPGAANYEQYF,TGTGCCAGCAGCCCTGGAGCGGCGAACTACGAGCAGTACTTC
12,TRBJ2-7,TRBV5-1,-,-,CASSLGVYEQYF,TGCGCCAGCAGCTTGGGGGTCTACGAGCAGTACTTC
12,TRBJ2-7,TRBV2,-,TRBD2,CASRLAGDEQYF,TGTGCCAGCAGACTAGCGGGAGACGAGCAGTACTTC
17,TRBJ2-1,TRBV10-1,-,-,CASSEAPGESSYNEQFF,TGCGCCAGCAGTGAGGCTCCGGGAGAGAGCTCCTACAATGAGCAGTTCTTC
14,TRBJ2-7,TRBV29-1,-,-,CSVGYGTPVYEQYF,TGCAGCGTGGGGTACGGGACACCTGTCTACGAGCAGTACTTC
14,TRBJ1-1,TRBV5-1,-,-,CASSLDRMNTEAFF,TGCGCCAGCAGCTTAGACAGGATGAACACTGAAGCTTTCTTT
16,TRBJ2-2,TRBV11-2,-,TRBD2,CASSLLAGVLTGELFF,TGTGCCAGCAGCTTACTCGCGGGAGTCCTCACCGGGGAGCTGTTTTTT
17,TRBJ1-1,TRBV7-6,once,-,CASSLGGTIIGDTEAFF,TGTGCCAGCAGCTTAGGAGGGACCATCATCGGGGACACTGAAGCTTTCTTT
11,TRBJ2-3,TRBV6-5,-,-,CASRVTDTQYF,TGTGCCAGTAGAGTCACAGATACGCAGTATTTT
15,TRBJ2-1,TRBV19,-,TRBD1,CASSVTGTGYNEQFF,TGTGCCAGTAGTGTGACCGGGACAGGCTACAATGAGCAGTTCTTC
16,TRBJ2-3,TRBV5-5,-,TRBD1,CASSLRTGTSTDTQYF,TGTGCCAGCAGCTTGCGGACAGGGACTAGCACAGATACGCAGTATTTT
12,TRBJ2-5,TRBV11-2,-,-,CASSLDGETQYF,TGTGCCAGCAGCTTAGATGGGGAGACCCAGTACTTC
13,TRBJ2-7,TRBV6-5,-,-,CASRVHKTYEQYF,TGTGCCAGCAGAGTCCATAAAACCTACGAGCAGTACTTC
13,TRBJ1-2,TRBV11-3,-,TRBD1,CASSQGAATDISF,TGTGCCAGCAGCCAGGGGGCCGCGACAGACATATCCTTC
12,TRBJ2-7,TRBV5-1,-,-,CASSPSGPEQYF,TGCGCCAGCAGCCCATCGGGTCCGGAGCAGTACTTC
14,TRBJ2-1,TRBV7-2,-,-,CASSLAVIYNEQFF,TGTGCCAGCAGCTTAGCGGTTATTTACAATGAGCAGTTCTTC
14,TRBJ1-1,TRBV7-2,-,-,CASSLLRTDTEAFF,TGTGCCAGCAGCTTACTCCGGACAGACACTGAAGCTTTCTTT
13,TRBJ2-3,TRBV10-3,-,-,CAISDVRGNTQYF,TGTGCCATCAGTGATGTGAGGGGTAATACGCAGTATTTT
15,TRBJ1-4,TRBV28,-,-,CASSSTAATNEKLFF,TGTGCCAGCAGTTCAACAGCTGCAACTAATGAAAAACTGTTTTTT
17,TRBJ2-3,TRBV19,-,-,CASSITLEQPAGDTQYF,TGTGCCAGTAGTATTACGCTGGAGCAACCAGCTGGAGATACGCAGTATTTT
14,TRBJ1-1,TRBV30,-,TRBD1,CAWARGLLNTEAFF,TGTGCGTGGGCGAGGGGGCTCTTAAACACTGAAGCTTTCTTT
13,TRBJ2-7,TRBV6-5,-,-,CASSYLGTYEQYF,TGTGCCAGCAGTTACTTAGGTACCTACGAGCAGTACTTC